A single sample is the source of the 8 T cell receptor beta chains below, sequenced in a study of CD8 T cells in Susac syndrome. It was with random hexamers that 0.5 to 1 ug RNA was reverse transcribed. Using its own MiXCR run on the immunoSEQ multiplex PCR reads, TCRdb lists one record per CDR3 protein. The sample consists of 210,000 or so distinct CDR3 sequences, around 93% of them appearing once. Sequencing was performed on CD4+ T cells from PBMCs. The receptors were gathered from a human donor with Susac syndrome.

The chain is built from TRBV7-9 and TRBJ1-4; TRBD1 matches at 11 bases. The V and J ends lost 0 bases and 8 bases, in that order; junction bases with no gene match: 8. The germline V gene has CDR1 SEHNR and CDR2 FQNEAQ (reference sequence). This CDR3 has 17 amino acids. CDR3 sequence (DNA): TGTGCCAGCAGCTTAGCTATCTTGGGACAGGGGGAAGAAAAACTGTTTTTT. Protein: CASSLAILGQGEEKLFF.

This rearrangement joins TRBV19 to TRBJ1-2, with D maybe TRBD1 (6 bases). This CDR3 is built from 16 residues. In germline, CDR1 is LNHDA, CDR2 SQIVND (reference sequence). The V and J ends lost 4 bases and 7 bases respectively, with 22 bases between them. Here the CDR3 DNA reads TGTGCCAGTAGTACCCCTGGGGGGGCTGGTTCCGGTGGCTACACCTTC. Protein sequence: CASSTPGGAGSGGYTF.

This sequence joins TRBV27 and TRBJ1-1; D is unresolved. The V end lost 1 base, the J end lost 4 bases, and 10 bases lay between the germline ends. CDR1 and CDR2 (germline): MNHEY, SMNVEV (reference sequence). The CDR3 contains 14 residues. The CDR3 is CASSLYQGITEAFF. Here the CDR3 DNA reads TGTGCCAGCAGTTTATACCAAGGGATCACTGAAGCTTTCTTT.

The chain uses TRBV6-1 and TRBJ2-5, with a weak D call TRBD1 (6 bases). The CDR3 consists of 14 residues. CDR1 and CDR2 from the germline V gene are MNHNS and SASEGT. With 4 bases removed from V and 1 base from J, the gap between germline ends came to 10 bases. This CDR3 is CASSGRQVQETQYF. The CDR3, as DNA: TGTGCCAGCAGTGGACGACAGGTCCAAGAGACCCAGTACTTC.

This chain links TRBV28 with TRBJ2-3; 9 nucleotides align to TRBD1. The junction had 3 bases not matched to a gene; V was cut back by 5 bases and J by 3 bases. The germline V gene has CDR1 MDHEN and CDR2 SYDVKM. CDR3 size: 14 residues. Here the CDR3 reads CASSTGGATDTQYF. DNA for the CDR3: TGTGCCAGCAGTACAGGGGGCGCGACAGATACGCAGTATTTT.

In this sample, this clonotype turned up once. The CDR3 here is CASSQDTGTSNQPQHF. The CDR3 bases are TGCGCCAGCAGCCAAGATACTGGCACGAGCAATCAGCCCCAGCATTTT. The gene calls are TRBV4-3 and TRBJ1-5; D is unclear. The ends were cut back, 0 bases at V and 1 base at J, with 10 bases in the middle. The germline CDR1 and CDR2 sequences are LGHNA and YSLEER. This CDR3 has 16 amino acids.

The CDR3 reads CASSFAGGDNSPLHF. The CDR3 DNA sequence: TGTGCCAGCAGCTTTGCGGGGGGCGATAATTCACCCCTCCACTTT. The chain is built from TRBV7-2 and TRBJ1-6, with D perhaps TRBD1 (6 bases). The CDR3 spans 15 residues. Per germline, CDR1 SGHTA and CDR2 FQGNSA. Trimming shortened V by 3 bases and J by 5 bases, and 11 bases separated the two germline ends. Using reference TRBV7-2 and TRBJ1-6 for the parts outside the CDR3, the full variable domain is GAGVSQSPSNKVTEKGKDVELRCDPISGHTALYWYRQSLGQGLEFLIYFQGNSAPDKSGLPSDRFSAERTGGSVSTLTIQRTQQEDSAVYLCASSFAGGDNSPLHFGNGTRLTVT.

This clonotype was observed once. The rearrangement joins TRBV20-1 to TRBJ1-2; 9 bases fit TRBD1. Looked up from germline, CDR1 is DFQATT and CDR2 is SNEGSKA (reference sequence). Germline trimming cut 6 bases from V and 8 bases from J; bases unmatched to any gene: 4. CDR3 length: 11 residues. Written as DNA, the CDR3 is TGCAGTGCCATGACAGGGGGAGGCTACACCTTC. This codes for CSAMTGGGYTF.